Each of the 18 T cell receptor beta chains below was sequenced from the same sample in a study of Graves' ophthalmopathy and Graves' hyperthyroidism. Investigators amplified TCR beta CDR3 regions from RNA transcripts. The first-round RT-PCR employed HTBI primers together with the Qiagen OneStep RT-PCR kit. A multiplex PCR was then performed as the second round. TCRdb fed the multiplex PCR reads into MiXCR, producing one record per CDR3 protein. Of over a million distinct CDR3 sequences listed, 36% are singletons. Sequenced sample: peripheral blood or thyroid tissue (not recorded which). These TCRs come from an adult man with Graves' hyperthyroidism.

This clonotype was detected only once. The rearrangement uses TRBV25-1 and TRBJ2-5, with D possibly called TRBD1 or TRBD2 (5 bases each). Germline V gene lookup returns CDR1 MGHDK and CDR2 SYGVNS. V dropped 5 bases and J dropped 8 bases, with 18 bases sitting between them. CDR3 size: 14 residues. Written as DNA, the CDR3 is TGTGCCAGCAGTTGGACCGGGGCCTCTCAAACCCAGTACTTC. It is translated as CASSWTGASQTQYF.

J is TRBJ1-2 and V is TRBV10-3; D unresolved. The germline V and J ends were trimmed by 6 bases and 7 bases, with 12 bases remaining between them. Germline values: CDR1 ENHRY, CDR2 SYGVKD. This CDR3 is built from 12 residues. The DNA of the CDR3 is TGTGCCATCAGCTCCGACACTCGTGGCTACACCTTC. Amino acids: CAISSDTRGYTF.

This clonotype has a count of ten or more. The chain combines TRBV15 with TRBJ1-2; no reliable D call. Germline CDR1 is LNHNV and CDR2 is YYDKDF (reference sequence). The ends were cut back, 0 bases at V and 6 bases at J, with 8 bases in the middle. The CDR3 spans 13 residues. The CDR3: CATSRDLIDGYTF. The DNA of the CDR3 is TGTGCCACCAGCAGAGATCTAATCGATGGCTACACCTTC.

This chain connects TRBV11-1 to TRBJ1-6, with TRBD1 identical over 9 bases. Germline V gene sequence: CDR1 SGHAT, CDR2 FQDESV (reference sequence). Unmatched junction bases numbered 6, after V lost 4 bases and J lost 8 bases. The CDR3 has 15 residues. This chain's CDR3 is CASSSRDRDDSPLHF. CDR3 nucleotides: TGTGCCAGCAGCTCACGGGACAGGGATGATTCACCCCTCCACTTT.

This clonotype was seen ten or more times. This sequence joins TRBV4-1 and TRBJ1-1, with TRBD1 identical over 7 bases. There are 15 residues in the CDR3. The ends lost 4 bases at V and 0 bases at J; junction bases unmatched: 5. Germline CDR1 is MGHRA and CDR2 is YSYEKL. The CDR3 sequence is CASSPTDRLNTEAFF. DNA for the CDR3: TGCGCCAGCAGCCCGACGGACAGGTTGAACACTGAAGCTTTCTTT.

The table lists this clonotype with many counts. The CDR3 DNA reads TGTGCCAGCAGTTTCGACGGGAACTATGGCTACACCTTC. Protein sequence: CASSFDGNYGYTF. The chain carries TRBV12-3 or TRBV12-4 and TRBJ1-2, with D unclear. Deletions cut 3 bases from V and 2 bases from J, with 7 bases between. The CDR3 is made up of 13 amino acids.

In its sample, this clonotype was seen many times. The chain is built from TRBV7-8 and TRBJ2-7; 7 positions agree with TRBD1. V was pared by 5 bases and J by 2 bases, with 6 bases of the junction left unmatched. Germline assignment: CDR1 SGHVS and CDR2 FQNEAQ. The length of the CDR3 is 14 residues. The CDR3 DNA is TGTGCCAGCAGCCGCAACAGGGGTACCTACGAGCAGTACTTC. This translates into CASSRNRGTYEQYF.

The chain combines TRBV2 with TRBJ1-6, with D unclear. CDR3 length: 15 amino acids. Germline V lookup: CDR1 SNHLY, CDR2 FYNNEI. Between the trimmed V and J ends, which lost 8 bases and 0 bases, there was a span of 11 bases. The CDR3 DNA reads TGTGCCAGCCTTTTTAGCAGCTCCTATAATTCACCCCTCCACTTT. Translation gives CASLFSSSYNSPLHF.

Ten or more counts support this clonotype. The genes are TRBV7-8 and TRBJ2-7; D is undetermined. Germline CDR1 reads SGHVS; CDR2 reads FQNEAQ. Between the trimmed V and J ends, which lost 6 bases and 3 bases, there was a span of 12 bases. This CDR3 is 13 amino acids long. The CDR3 protein is CASSPRRLYEQYF. The DNA of the CDR3 is TGTGCCAGCAGTCCCAGACGGCTCTACGAGCAGTACTTC.

The chain employs TRBV29-1 and TRBJ2-5; tentatively, D is TRBD1 or TRBD2 (5 bases each). V dropped 0 bases and J dropped 3 bases, with 17 bases sitting between them. This CDR3 spans 16 amino acids. Germline V lookup: CDR1 SQVTM, CDR2 ANQGSEA. The CDR3 sequence: CSVEDPAGTGKETQYF. The CDR3 coding sequence is TGCAGCGTTGAAGATCCGGCAGGGACCGGCAAAGAGACCCAGTACTTC.

In its sample, this clonotype was seen many times. V and J are TRBV7-2 and TRBJ2-7; 8 bases match TRBD2. This CDR3 has 15 residues. V lost 7 bases and J lost 0; bases outside the gene matches: 8. Germline values: CDR1 SGHTA, CDR2 FQGNSA. In DNA, the CDR3 is TGTGCCAGCAACCTAGCGGGCGATAACTCCTACGAGCAGTACTTC. Its translation: CASNLAGDNSYEQYF.

This clonotype was detected many times. The rearrangement joins TRBV7-2 to TRBJ1-3; D unclear. V lost 5 bases, J lost 1 base, and 6 bases lay in between. This CDR3 comprises 13 residues. Germline V gene sequence: CDR1 SGHTA, CDR2 FQGNSA. The CDR3 DNA follows: TGTGCCAGCAGCAGGGTATCTGGAAACACCATATATTTT. Protein sequence: CASSRVSGNTIYF.

This clonotype was observed at least ten times. This chain connects TRBV20-1 to TRBJ1-5; maybe TRBD1 (6 bases). Germline values: CDR1 DFQATT, CDR2 SNEGSKA (reference sequence). The CDR3 loop spans 14 amino acids. Trimming stripped 1 base from V and 5 bases from J, with 12 bases between. The CDR3 reads CSARVRRGDQPQHF. CDR3 nucleotides: TGCAGTGCTAGAGTTCGGAGGGGGGATCAGCCCCAGCATTTT.

A note on this clonotype: Since a much larger clone is just one base distant, this may be a read error. The CDR3 nucleotides read TGTGCCAGCAGCTTATCAGCCCCGACTAGCGGGGGCTACGAGCAGTACTTC. Protein product: CASSLSAPTSGGYEQYF. V is TRBV7-6 and J is TRBJ2-7; 12 nucleotides agree with TRBD2. V dropped 2 bases and J dropped 3; count of bases not matched to a gene: 8. Germline V CDR1 and CDR2: SGHVS, FNYEAQ. The CDR3 length is 17 residues.

The J gene is TRBJ2-5, the V gene TRBV15, with TRBD1 as a possible D gene (6 bases). The CDR3 loop spans 14 amino acids. Trimming stripped 4 bases from V and 5 bases from J, with 14 bases between. From germline, CDR1 is LNHNV and CDR2 YYDKDF (reference sequence). For the CDR3, the DNA is TGTGCCACCAGCACCCCTGGGACACGGGAGACCCAGTACTTC. This codes for CATSTPGTRETQYF.

This clonotype was seen ten or more times. J is TRBJ1-1 and V is TRBV11-2; D perhaps matches TRBD1 (6 bases). Germline V lookup: CDR1 SGHAT, CDR2 FQNNGV. The CDR3 sequence is 16 residues long. Trimming removed 5 bases at V and 1 base at J, with 17 bases between. In nucleotides, the CDR3 is TGTGCCAGCAGCACATGGACAGCCTCGTCGAACACTGAAGCTTTCTTT. Its protein product is CASSTWTASSNTEAFF.

The chain joins TRBV4-3 to TRBJ1-5; D not resolved. V was shortened by 2 bases and J by 0 bases, with 8 bases between the two germline ends. Per germline, CDR1 LGHNA and CDR2 YSLEER. CDR3 size: 15 residues. The CDR3 here is CASSQLRDSNQPQHF. The CDR3 coding sequence is TGCGCCAGCAGCCAATTGAGAGATAGCAATCAGCCCCAGCATTTT.

This chain uses TRBV4-3 with TRBJ2-2, with D perhaps matching TRBD2 (6 bases). V was trimmed by 0 bases and J by 3 bases, leaving 17 bases between them. The CDR3 extends over 18 amino acids. CDR1 and CDR2 from the germline V gene are LGHNA and YSLEER. The CDR3 loop reads CASSQEEGLLLDTGELFF. The CDR3 region has the DNA TGCGCCAGCAGCCAAGAGGAGGGGCTACTACTTGACACCGGGGAGCTGTTTTTT.